What follows are 23 T cell receptor beta chains derived from one specimen sequenced in a study of CD8 T cells in Susac syndrome. Random-hexamer reverse transcription was applied to roughly 0.5 to 1 ug RNA. TCRdb ran MiXCR on the immunoSEQ multiplex PCR reads and lists one entry per CDR3 protein. This table has around 270,000 distinct CDR3 sequences, 85% appearing once. The sequenced sample consisted of CD8+ T cells from PBMCs. These receptors were obtained from a human donor with multiple sclerosis.

The rearrangement joins TRBV29-1 to TRBJ2-7; D may correspond to TRBD1 or TRBD2 (5 bases each). The CDR3 covers 15 residues. Trimming took off 7 bases at V and 3 bases at J, with 22 bases between the two ends. Germline V gene data show CDR1 as SQVTM and CDR2 as ANQGSEA. CDR3 sequence: CSAVGTRDAYYEQYF. Written as DNA, the CDR3 is TGCAGCGCCGTTGGGACCAGGGATGCATACTACGAGCAGTACTTC.

This chain uses TRBV7-8 with TRBJ2-7; maybe TRBD2 (7 bases). The CDR3 contains 18 residues. Trimming left V 5 bases short and J 4 bases short, with 27 bases between. Germline CDR1 SGHVS, CDR2 FQNEAQ. The chain's CDR3 is CASSPTSAGNLQGYEQYF. The CDR3 DNA reads TGTGCCAGCAGCCCTACTAGCGCAGGGAATTTACAGGGTTACGAGCAGTACTTC. The whole variable domain, filled in from reference TRBV7-8 and TRBJ2-7, reads GAGVSQSPRYKVAKRGQDVALRCDPISGHVSLFWYQQALGQGPEFLTYFQNEAQLDKSGLPSDRFFAERPEGSVSTLKIQRTQQEDSAVYLCASSPTSAGNLQGYEQYFGPGTRLTVT.

As concerns this clonotype: One end of the junction varies from germline; a read error may be responsible. The V gene is TRBV9, the J gene TRBJ2-7; 9 nucleotides align to TRBD2. Germline CDR1 and CDR2: SGDLS and YYNGEE. The CDR3 loop spans 16 amino acids. This CDR3 is CASSGRGGTSSSEQYF. The CDR3, as DNA: TGTGCCAGCAGCGGTCGAGGGGGGACTAGCTCCTCCGAGCAGTACTTC.

The V call is TRBV5-1, the J call TRBJ2-7; 13 bases agree with TRBD2. Trimming at V came to 0 bases and at J to 2 bases, leaving 11 bases not matched to a gene. The length of the CDR3 is 19 residues. The germline V gene has CDR1 SGHRS and CDR2 YFSETQ. CDR3 nucleotide sequence: TGCGCCAGCAGCTTGGATGGACTAGCGGGAGTTTCTCCCCCCTACGAGCAGTACTTC. It encodes CASSLDGLAGVSPPYEQYF.

This clonotype has a handful of counts. The chain has TRBV28 and TRBJ2-7; a weak D match, TRBD1 (5 bases). Germline CDR1 MDHEN, CDR2 SYDVKM. This CDR3 region has 15 residues. V gave up 6 bases and J gave up 2 bases, with 17 bases separating them. The CDR3 nucleotides read TGTGCCAGCAGCCCCCAGACAGTCCGCGCCTACGAGCAGTACTTC. It translates to CASSPQTVRAYEQYF.

Concerning this clonotype itself: The junction differs from germline at one of its ends, possibly a read error. The chain has TRBV28 and TRBJ2-7; 10 positions match TRBD1. The CDR3 covers 15 residues. Looked up from germline, CDR1 is MDHEN and CDR2 is SYDVKM. In nucleotides, the CDR3 is TGTGCCAGCAGTGATGGGACAGGGGTCTCCTACGAGCGGTACTTC. Protein: CASSDGTGVSYERYF.

This clonotype came up a few times. The V call is TRBV7-2, the J call TRBJ2-5, with D perhaps TRBD2 (6 bases). CDR1 is SGHTA and CDR2 is FQGNSA in the germline V gene. The CDR3 totals 15 residues. Trimming took 5 bases from V and 5 from J, leaving 18 bases between them. The CDR3: CASSLYRDWGETQYF. The CDR3 coding sequence is TGTGCCAGCAGCCTTTACCGGGACTGGGGTGAGACCCAGTACTTC.

This clonotype showed up just a few times. The V call is TRBV13, the J call TRBJ2-7; perhaps TRBD2 as D (5 bases). The germline V gene has CDR1 PRHDT and CDR2 FYEKMQ (reference sequence). The germline V and J ends were trimmed by 5 bases and 6 bases, with 17 bases remaining between them. There are 14 residues in the CDR3. CDR3 DNA: TGTGCCAGCAGCCCCACGAGCGGTCCTCTCGAGCAGTACTTC. Its translation is CASSPTSGPLEQYF. The full variable domain, in which reference TRBV13 and TRBJ2-7 provide the parts outside the CDR3, is AAGVIQSPRHLIKEKRETATLKCYPIPRHDTVYWYQQGPGQDPQFLISFYEKMQSDKGSIPDRFSAQQFSDYHSELNMSSLELGDSALYFCASSPTSGPLEQYFGPGTRLTVT.

The chain combines TRBV29-1 with TRBJ2-7, with a possible D match to TRBD1 (5 bases). Deletions cut 4 bases from V and 3 bases from J, with 10 bases between. This CDR3 has 12 amino acids. Germline V gene sequence: CDR1 SQVTM, CDR2 ANQGSEA. The CDR3 bases are TGCAGCGTTGTTAGCAGGGACTACGAGCAGTACTTC. Translation: CSVVSRDYEQYF.

The chain employs TRBV7-9 and TRBJ2-1; no reliable D call. The CDR3 length is 12 residues. V was clipped by 3 bases and J by 5 bases, with 5 bases between them. Germline CDR1 is SEHNR and CDR2 is FQNEAQ (reference sequence). CDR3 bases: TGTGCCAGCAGCTTTCCCGACAATGAGCAGTTCTTC. Residues: CASSFPDNEQFF.

The chain recombines TRBV20-1 with TRBJ2-3, with D maybe TRBD1 (6 bases). This CDR3 comprises 15 residues. The V gene's germline CDR1 is DFQATT and CDR2 SNEGSKA (reference sequence). Trimming took 5 bases from V and 0 from J, leaving 15 bases between them. CDR3 nucleotide sequence: TGCAGTGCTGGCCGGGACACTTTCAGCACAGATACGCAGTATTTT. It yields the protein CSAGRDTFSTDTQYF.

The gene calls are TRBV19 and TRBJ2-1; tentatively, D is TRBD1 (6 bases). Germline CDR1 is LNHDA and CDR2 is SQIVND (reference sequence). V was cut by 0 bases and J by 7 bases, with 13 bases left in between. The CDR3 loop spans 15 amino acids. The CDR3 DNA reads TGTGCCAGTAGTATAGATATAGGGGGTGTGAATGAGCAGTTCTTC. Its protein is CASSIDIGGVNEQFF.

This clonotype appeared a few times. The chain combines TRBV7-9 with TRBJ2-7; D might be TRBD2 (5 bases). The CDR3 has 12 residues. V shed 0 bases and J shed 6 bases, with 6 bases lying between them. Per germline, CDR1 SEHNR and CDR2 FQNEAQ (reference sequence). The DNA for the CDR3 is TGTGCCAGCAGCTTAGCAGGACTCGAGCAGTACTTC. Translation: CASSLAGLEQYF.

The chain carries TRBV12-3 or TRBV12-4 and TRBJ2-7, with D perhaps matching TRBD1 (6 bases). The CDR3 has 15 amino acids. Trimming removed 3 bases from V and 4 bases from J, with 16 bases in between. CDR3 sequence (DNA): TGTGCCAGCAGTTTGTGGCAGGGGCAATTTTACGAGCAGTACTTC. Translating it yields CASSLWQGQFYEQYF.

The V call is TRBV6-1, the J call TRBJ1-4; D ambiguous. Trimming removed 8 bases from V and 1 base from J, with 23 bases in between. This CDR3 region has 18 residues. Germline V gene sequence: CDR1 MNHNS, CDR2 SASEGT. The CDR3 sequence is CASRGVASVSLTNEKLFF. The CDR3 bases are TGTGCCAGCCGTGGAGTTGCTTCAGTCTCTTTAACTAATGAAAAACTGTTTTTT.

The chain employs TRBV7-9 and TRBJ2-7; no firm D call. The CDR3 length is 13 residues. Germline V gives CDR1 SEHNR, CDR2 FQNEAQ (reference sequence). The V end lost 5 bases, the J end lost 2 bases, and 10 bases lay between the germline ends. The chain's CDR3 is CASSVDPTYEQYF. CDR3 DNA sequence: TGTGCCAGCAGCGTTGACCCAACCTACGAGCAGTACTTC.

The V gene is TRBV29-1, the J gene TRBJ1-2; D remains ambiguous. Germline CDR1 and CDR2: SQVTM and ANQGSEA. V lost 2 bases and J 3 bases, leaving 7 bases between the germline ends. The CDR3 totals 12 residues. CDR3 DNA: TGCAGCGTTGAACACAGAGACTATGGCTACACCTTC. Translated, it gives CSVEHRDYGYTF.

The V gene is TRBV19, the J gene TRBJ2-1; D could derive from TRBD1 or TRBD2 (6 bases each). The CDR3 spans 14 residues. The germline V and J ends were trimmed by 2 bases and 5 bases, with 10 bases remaining between them. The germline V gene encodes CDR1 LNHDA and CDR2 SQIVND (reference sequence). The CDR3 DNA is TGTGCCAGTAGTATAAGGGGGGTCCACAATGAGCAGTTCTTC. Translated: CASSIRGVHNEQFF. Together with reference TRBV19 and TRBJ2-1, the CDR3 gives the full variable domain: DGGITQSPKYLFRKEGQNVTLSCEQNLNHDAMYWYRQDPGQGLRLIYYSQIVNDFQKGDIAEGYSVSREKKESFPLTVTSAQKNPTAFYLCASSIRGVHNEQFFGPGTRLTVL.

DNA for the CDR3: TGCGCCAGCAGCCAATCGGGACTCTCCTACGAGCAGTACTTC. Translation gives CASSQSGLSYEQYF. The rearrangement joins TRBV4-3 to TRBJ2-7, with D perhaps TRBD2 (6 bases). The ends were cut back, 2 bases at V and 0 bases at J, with 8 bases in the middle. Germline values: CDR1 LGHNA, CDR2 YSLEER. The CDR3 totals 14 residues.

This clonotype appeared a few times. V usage is TRBV11-2 and J usage is TRBJ2-7; D remains ambiguous. The germline V gene encodes CDR1 SGHAT and CDR2 FQNNGV. Trimming removed 2 bases from V and 3 bases from J, with 8 bases in between. This CDR3 spans 13 amino acids. CDR3 amino acids: CASSLNLIYEQYF. CDR3 in DNA: TGTGCCAGCAGCTTAAATTTGATCTACGAGCAGTACTTC.

V and J are TRBV29-1 and TRBJ2-2; 9 bases are a match to TRBD1. There are 15 residues in the CDR3. CDR1 SQVTM and CDR2 ANQGSEA come from the germline V gene. Trimming removed 4 bases from V and 6 bases from J; junction bases left unmatched: 9. The CDR3 is CSVGTPWTGAGELFF. CDR3 sequence (DNA): TGCAGCGTTGGAACTCCGTGGACAGGGGCCGGGGAGCTGTTTTTT.

V is TRBV6-5 and J is TRBJ2-7; TRBD1 might be the D (5 bases). Germline V gene data show CDR1 as MNHEY and CDR2 as SVGAGI. V shed 5 bases and J shed 5 bases, with 13 bases lying between them. The CDR3 totals 13 residues. DNA for the CDR3: TGTGCCAGCAGTCCTCAACAGGAAAACGAGCAGTACTTC. It codes for CASSPQQENEQYF.

The genes are TRBV7-9 and TRBJ2-3, with 8 bases aligning to TRBD2. This CDR3 contains 17 residues. CDR1 and CDR2 from the germline V gene are SEHNR and FQNEAQ (reference sequence). Trimming cost V 4 bases and J 4 bases; bases outside gene matches: 13. For the CDR3, the DNA is TGTGCCAGCAGCTCCTTATTAAGCGGGAGCGGGTCAGATACGCAGTATTTT. This translates into CASSSLLSGSGSDTQYF.